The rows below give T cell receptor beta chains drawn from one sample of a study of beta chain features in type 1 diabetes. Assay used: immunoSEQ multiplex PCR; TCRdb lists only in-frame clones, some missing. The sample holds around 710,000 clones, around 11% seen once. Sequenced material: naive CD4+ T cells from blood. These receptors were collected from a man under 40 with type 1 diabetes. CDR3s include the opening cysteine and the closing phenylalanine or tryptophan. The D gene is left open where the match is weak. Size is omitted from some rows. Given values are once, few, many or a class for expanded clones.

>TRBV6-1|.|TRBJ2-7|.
TGTGCCAGCAGTGAAGCCTCCAGGGACTACGAGCAGTACTTC
CASSEASRDYEQYF
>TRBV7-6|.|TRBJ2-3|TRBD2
TGTGCCAGCAGCCCGCTGGGTAGCGGGGGGCCACATACGCAGTATTTT
CASSPLGSGGPHTQYF
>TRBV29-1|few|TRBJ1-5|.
TGCAGCGCTCGCTGGGGCGATCAGCCCCAGCATTTT
CSARWGDQPQHF
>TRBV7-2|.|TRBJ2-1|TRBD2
TGTGCCAGCAGCTTTGTCGGACTAGCGGGGCACAATGAGCAGTTCTTC
CASSFVGLAGHNEQFF
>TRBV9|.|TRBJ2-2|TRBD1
TGTGCCAGCAGCGTAGACGGACAGGGTTACGCGCGGGACACCGGGGAGCTGTTTTTT
CASSVDGQGYARDTGELFF
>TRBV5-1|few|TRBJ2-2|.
TGCGCCAGCAGCCCCTTCAGCAGCCTTGGGGGGCGCGACACCGGGGAGCTGTTTTTT
CASSPFSSLGGRDTGELFF
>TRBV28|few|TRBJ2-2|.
TGTGCCAGCAGTTTACTGACCGGGGAGCTGTTTTTT
CASSLLTGELFF
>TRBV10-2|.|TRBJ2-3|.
TGCGCCAGCAAGGGCAGGAACACAGATACGCAGTATTTT
CASKGRNTDTQYF
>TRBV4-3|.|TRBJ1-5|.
TGCGCCAGCAGCCAGTCACAAGGCCAGCCCCAGCATTTT
CASSQSQGQPQHF
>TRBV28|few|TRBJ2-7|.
TGTGCCAGCAGGGAGCAGGGGAACTCCTACGAGCAGTACTTC
CASREQGNSYEQYF
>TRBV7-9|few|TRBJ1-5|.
TGTGCCAGCAGCTTAGGGCAGGGAAGTTTTCAGCCCCAGCATTTT
CASSLGQGSFQPQHF
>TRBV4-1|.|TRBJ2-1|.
TGCGCCAGCAGCCTCGACAGAGACTACAATGAGCAGTTCTTC
CASSLDRDYNEQFF
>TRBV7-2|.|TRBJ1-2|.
TGTGCCAGCAGCTTCGGTAACTCTAACTATGGCTACACCTTC
CASSFGNSNYGYTF
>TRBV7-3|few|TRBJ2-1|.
TGTGCCAGCAGCTTAGACCGCAAGGGTGAGCAGTTCTTC
CASSLDRKGEQFF
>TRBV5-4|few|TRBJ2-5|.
TGTGCCAGCAGCTTTTTATCGGAGACCCAGTACTTC
CASSFLSETQYF
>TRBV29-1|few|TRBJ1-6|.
TGCAGCGTTGATAGGCTTCAGGGAAATTCACCCCTCCACTTT
CSVDRLQGNSPLHF
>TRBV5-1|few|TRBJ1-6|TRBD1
TGCGCCAGCAGCTCCATAGGGACAGAGGATTCACCCCTCCACTTT
CASSSIGTEDSPLHF
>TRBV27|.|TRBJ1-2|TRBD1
TGTGCCAGCAGAGGGGGCCTAATCGGCTACACCTTC
CASRGGLIGYTF
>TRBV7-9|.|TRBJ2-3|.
TGTGCCAGCAGTTCTAGGGATACGCAGTATTTT
CASSSRDTQYF
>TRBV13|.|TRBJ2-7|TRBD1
TGTGCCAGCAGCTTAGGTGGGACAGGGATTTACGAGCAGTACTTC
CASSLGGTGIYEQYF
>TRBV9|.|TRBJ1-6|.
TGTGCCAGCAGCCCTAGGGATGCCGACAGTGTCAATTCACCCCTCCACTTT
CASSPRDADSVNSPLHF
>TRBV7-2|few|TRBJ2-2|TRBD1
TGTGCCAGCAGCCTCTTCCCGGGACAGGGTACCGGGGAGCTGTTTTTT
CASSLFPGQGTGELFF
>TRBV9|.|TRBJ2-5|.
TGTGCCAGCAGCCTTGGACAGCAAGAGACCCAGTACTTC
CASSLGQQETQYF
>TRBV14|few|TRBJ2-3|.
TGTGCCAGCAGCCGCCCGTTGAGGGGGAGGACAGATACGCAGTATTTT
CASSRPLRGRTDTQYF
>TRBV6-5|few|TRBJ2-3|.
.
CASTSAAVSTDTQYF
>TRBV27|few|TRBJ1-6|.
TGTGCCAGTACTCTCGGGGCAGGGTGGAATTCACCCCTCCACTTT
CASTLGAGWNSPLHF
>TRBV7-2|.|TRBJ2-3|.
TGTGCCAGCAGCCCCATAGCGACTAGCACAGATACGCAGTATTTT
CASSPIATSTDTQYF
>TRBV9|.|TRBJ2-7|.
TGTGCCAGCAGCGTCCAGGTCAGCTCCTACGAGCAGTACTTC
CASSVQVSSYEQYF
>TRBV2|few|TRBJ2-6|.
TGTGCCAGCAGTGAAGACTCTGGGGCCAACGTCCTGACTTTC
CASSEDSGANVLTF
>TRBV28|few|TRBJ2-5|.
TGTGCCACCGTATCAGGGGCTCAAGAGACCCAGTACTTC
CATVSGAQETQYF
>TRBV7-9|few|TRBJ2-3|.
TGTGCCGCTGGGGGGACGGTAGATACGCAGTATTTT
CAAGGTVDTQYF
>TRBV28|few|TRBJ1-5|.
TGTGCCAGCGGAAGAGATAGCAATCAGCCCCAGCATTTT
CASGRDSNQPQHF
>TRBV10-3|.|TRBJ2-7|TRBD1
TGTGCCATCAGTGAGTCGAAGGGACAGGTCTCCTACGAGCAGTACTTC
CAISESKGQVSYEQYF
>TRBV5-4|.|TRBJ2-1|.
TGTGCCAGCAGCAATTACAATGAGCAGTTCTTC
CASSNYNEQFF
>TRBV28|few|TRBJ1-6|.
.
CASSSSGQGGEPLHF
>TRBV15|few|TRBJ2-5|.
TGTGCCACCAGCAGAGGAGGCAGGGGAGCGGAGACCCAGTACTTC
CATSRGGRGAETQYF
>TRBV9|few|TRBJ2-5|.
TGTGCCAGCAGCGTAGCCTCGGACGGAATACAAGAGACCCAGTACTTC
CASSVASDGIQETQYF
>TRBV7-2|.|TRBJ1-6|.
TGTGCCAGCAGCCCAAATAGGGGAAGCTCACCCCTCCACTTT
CASSPNRGSSPLHF
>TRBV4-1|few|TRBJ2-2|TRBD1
TGCGCCAGCAGCCAAGGACAGGGGAGAGGAGACGGGGAGCTGTTTTTT
CASSQGQGRGDGELFF
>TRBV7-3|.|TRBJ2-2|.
TGTGCCAGCAGCTTAGGGACATTCGATGGAGGGGAGCTGTTTTTT
CASSLGTFDGGELFF
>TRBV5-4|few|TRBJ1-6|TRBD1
TGTGCCAGCAGCCTAGACAGGGCTTCCAGTTCACCCCTCCACTTT
CASSLDRASSSPLHF
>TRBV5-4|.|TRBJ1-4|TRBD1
TGTGCCAGCAGTACACAGGGGGGTCGAGAAAAACTGTTTTTT
CASSTQGGREKLFF
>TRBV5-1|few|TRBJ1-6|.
TGCGCCAGCAGCTTGAGTACAGCTTACGACTCACCCCTCCACTTT
CASSLSTAYDSPLHF
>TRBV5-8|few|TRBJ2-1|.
TGTGCCAGCAGCTTGGTTAGGAATGAGCAGTTCTTC
CASSLVRNEQFF
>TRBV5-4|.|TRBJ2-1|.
TGTGCCAGCAGCATCAGAGGACGGACGGCACTGAGCTCCTACAATGAGCAGTTCTTC
CASSIRGRTALSSYNEQFF
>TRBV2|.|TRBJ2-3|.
TGTGCCAGCAGTGTCAGAGATACGCAGTATTTT
CASSVRDTQYF
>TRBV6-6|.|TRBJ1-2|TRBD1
TGTGCCAGCGGGAGGACAGGGAATGGCTACACCTTC
CASGRTGNGYTF